Listed below are T cell receptor beta chains from one sample, sequenced in a study of regulatory T cells in long-lasting Graves disease. TCRdb fed the multiplex PCR reads into MiXCR, producing one record per CDR3 protein. The data show about 500,000 distinct CDR3 sequences, 15% to 20% seen once. The data also belong to a second study, concerning T cells in Graves' hyperthyroidism and ophthalmopathy.

The specimen comprised peripheral blood mononuclear cells (PBMCs), sampled at new diagnosis, from a patient treated with antithyroid drugs. Receptors were obtained from a man aged 40-55 years with Graves disease. Each CDR3 is given with its conserved first and last residue. The D gene is left open where the match is weak. Expanded clones are given a class, and other clones once, few, many or no size at all.

CDR3 protein: CAWSGGSNQPQHF
CDR3 DNA: TGTGCCTGGAGTGGGGGAAGCAATCAGCCCCAGCATTTT
CDR3 length: 13
clone size: many
D gene: -
J gene: TRBJ1-5
V gene: TRBV30

CDR3 protein: CASTPTGTDTQYF
CDR3 DNA: TGTGCCAGCACCCCGACGGGCACAGATACGCAGTATTTT
CDR3 length: 13
clone size: many
D gene: -
J gene: TRBJ2-3
V gene: TRBV7-9

CDR3 protein: CASSFRGRDNSPLHF
CDR3 DNA: TGTGCCAGCAGTTTCAGGGGCAGGGATAATTCACCCCTCCACTTT
CDR3 length: 15
clone size: -
D gene: -
J gene: TRBJ1-6
V gene: TRBV12-3/TRBV12-4

CDR3 protein: CASGLALWGGYTF
CDR3 DNA: TGTGCTAGTGGTTTGGCCCTATGGGGTGGCTACACCTTC
CDR3 length: 13
clone size: -
D gene: -
J gene: TRBJ1-2
V gene: TRBV12-5

CDR3 protein: CASSVISSALHF
CDR3 DNA: TGTGCCAGCAGTGTTATTAGTTCGGCCCTCCACTTT
CDR3 length: 12
clone size: -
D gene: -
J gene: TRBJ1-6
V gene: TRBV28

CDR3 protein: CSVVRAGGSDTQYF
CDR3 DNA: TGCAGCGTTGTACGCGCAGGGGGTTCAGATACGCAGTATTTT
CDR3 length: 14
clone size: many
D gene: TRBD1
J gene: TRBJ2-3
V gene: TRBV29-1

CDR3 protein: CASTPGLDLSETQYF
CDR3 DNA: TGTGCCAGCACACCGGGACTAGATCTTAGTGAGACCCAGTACTTC
CDR3 length: 15
clone size: many
D gene: TRBD2
J gene: TRBJ2-5
V gene: TRBV28

CDR3 protein: CSARGRTGTGVRAEAFF
CDR3 DNA: TGCAGTGCTAGAGGAAGGACCGGGACAGGGGTTCGGGCTGAAGCTTTCTTT
CDR3 length: 17
clone size: few
D gene: TRBD1
J gene: TRBJ1-1
V gene: TRBV20-1

CDR3 protein: CASKRGDYNEQFF
CDR3 DNA: TGTGCCAGTAAACGGGGGGACTACAATGAGCAGTTCTTC
CDR3 length: 13
clone size: -
D gene: TRBD2
J gene: TRBJ2-1
V gene: TRBV19

CDR3 protein: CSLMTRGNGREKLFF
CDR3 DNA: TGCAGTCTTATGACCCGGGGGAATGGTCGGGAAAAACTGTTTTTT
CDR3 length: 15
clone size: few
D gene: -
J gene: TRBJ1-4
V gene: TRBV20-1

CDR3 protein: CASSETGVRTEAFF
CDR3 DNA: TGTGCCAGCAGCGAGACAGGGGTAAGGACTGAGGCTTTCTTT
CDR3 length: 14
clone size: few
D gene: TRBD1
J gene: TRBJ1-1
V gene: TRBV5-6

CDR3 protein: CASSGTRATGYGYTF
CDR3 DNA: TGTGCCAGCAGTGGGACTAGGGCCACGGGCTATGGCTACACCTTC
CDR3 length: 15
clone size: few
D gene: -
J gene: TRBJ1-2
V gene: TRBV2